A selection of T cell receptor beta chains follows, all from one sample in a study of blood T cell repertoires in COVID-19. The data were produced by immunoSEQ multiplex PCR, yet TCRdb's version contains in-frame clones alone and is incomplete. The data contain tens of thousands of clones, 88% of them singletons. Sequenced sample: peripheral blood. The receptors come from an older woman with COVID-19, enrolled during active disease. CDR3s include the opening cysteine and the closing phenylalanine or tryptophan. D genes are given only for firm matches. Expanded clones get a size class; other rows say once, few or many, or leave the size out.

D gene | J gene | clone size | V gene | CDR3 DNA | CDR3 protein
- | TRBJ2-2 | - | TRBV5-1 | TGCGCCAGCAGCTTGGACAGGGAGGGCACCGGGGAGCTGTTTTTT | CASSLDREGTGELFF
- | TRBJ2-3 | - | TRBV14 | TGTGCCAGCAGCCAAGAAGAGACAGCAGACACAGATACGCAGTATTTT | CASSQEETADTDTQYF
- | TRBJ1-1 | - | TRBV5-1 | TGCGCCAGCAGCTGGGGTGGACACGGTGTCGCTGAAGCTTTCTTT | CASSWGGHGVAEAFF
- | TRBJ1-2 | - | TRBV12-3/TRBV12-4 | TGTGCCAGCAGTTTTAACCAGGCCGGGAGCTACACCTTC | CASSFNQAGSYTF
- | TRBJ1-2 | - | TRBV28 | TGTGCCAGCGAGTACAGGGCTGGCTACACCTTC | CASEYRAGYTF
TRBD2 | TRBJ2-3 | - | TRBV30 | TGTGCCTGGAGTCGGCTAGCGGGAGTTTCGGATACGCAGTATTTT | CAWSRLAGVSDTQYF
TRBD1 | TRBJ1-1 | - | TRBV28 | TGTGCCAGCAGTTTACCGGACAGGGTCACTGAAGCTTTCTTT | CASSLPDRVTEAFF
TRBD1 | TRBJ1-3 | - | TRBV11-1 | TGTGCCAGCGGAAGACAGGGTGGAAACACCATATATTTT | CASGRQGGNTIYF
TRBD2 | TRBJ2-1 | - | TRBV10-3 | TGTGCCATCAGCTCCGGGACTAGCGGGAAAGGACTATACAATGAGCAGTTCTTC | CAISSGTSGKGLYNEQFF
TRBD1 | TRBJ2-7 | few | TRBV7-2 | TGTGCCAGCAGCTTAGCGGCGGGCGGGACAGGGCTATCCTACGAGCAGTACTTC | CASSLAAGGTGLSYEQYF